Given below is one TCR beta chain in context. Its target antigen remains unknown. Per-base qualities were not stored, and no clone one base away is much larger. TCRbeta CDR3 regions were amplified from genomic DNA by means of the immunoSEQ Assay, a bias-controlled multiplex PCR. Per the source publication's procedure: Nucleated cell counts per sample were estimated from amplification of reference gene primers within the assay. Sequence reads were collapsed and filtered to measure the absolute abundance of every unique TCRbeta CDR3 rearrangement. For each sample, productive Simpson clonality was calculated as the square root of Simpson's diversity index over productive rearrangements. The immuneACCESS repertoire file appears here via TCRdb, limited to in-frame rearrangements. These files lack a portion of the clones; in checked studies, under half of the deficit traces to unresolved V genes, and the cause of the others is not known. From that table come the V and J calls and clone size; the DNA was used to work out D and trimming. The sample table shows 130,000 or so clones, and over 75% are seen once. About 10% of the sample is held by the ten biggest clonotypes.

The collaborating institutions used their own protocols to collect whole blood in K2EDTA tubes. For TCRbeta analysis, collaborators shipped samples as frozen whole blood, isolated PBMCs, or DNA extracted from either of those sample types. V and J are truncated by 5 bases and 2 bases respectively, leaving an intervening sequence of 13 bases. The CDR3, from cysteine to phenylalanine, totals 14 residues. Only CDR3 DNA is held: 42 bases, read in frame from base 1. CDR1 SGHNT and CDR2 YENEEA are derived from the germline V gene. This entry comes from a study of blood T cell repertoires in COVID-19 (dated by TCRdb to about 2020). Regarding the research as a whole: The collaborator samples originated in the United States, Italy and Spain and spanned the acute and convalescent phases of COVID-19. Where available, HLA class I and class II types were taken from metadata supplied by the sample provider and were not determined by assay-based typing. Samples were obtained from the ongoing ImmuneRACE study (first 160 participants) and from some 1,200 subjects provided by 6 global collaborators. A freely available public database, intended as a resource for researchers studying the immune response to SARS-CoV-2, is where the repertoires were released. Nearly every sample came with metadata listing a de-identified subject ID, COVID-19 status, age in years and sex. The material from the prospective study consisted of cDNA or gDNA derived from T cells, B-cell-depleted T cells, or PBMCs. The dataset comprised deeply sampled blood TCRbeta repertoires from subjects exposed to, actively infected with, or recovered from COVID-19.

Paper-wide results and their limitations: The amount of clinical and demographic metadata varied by source and participant and was provided uncurated.

This receptor was obtained from a man aged 55-75 years with active or convalescent COVID-19. Source material: peripheral blood. Recombination connected TRBV11-3 to TRBJ2-7; a confident D gene designation cannot be given. The CDR3 protein is CASSPFAEAYEQYF. The nucleotide sequence reads TGTGCCAGCAGCCCCTTTGCGGAAGCCTACGAGCAGTACTTC.